This T cell receptor beta chain comes out of a study of patients with pleural tuberculosis. TCRdb itself ran the reads through MiXCR, one entry per CDR3 protein. The sample has around 49,000 distinct CDR3 sequences, around 6.7% seen once. The CDR3 totals 13 residues. Per germline, CDR1 MDHEN and CDR2 SYDVKM. Losses at the gene ends were 5 bases for V and 2 bases for J; bases not matched to a gene: 3. The table lists this clonotype with many counts. The chain has TRBV28 and TRBJ2-7; 7 bases are a match to TRBD1. The clonotype originates from a human donor with pleural tuberculosis. The CDR3 reads CASSRDRAYEQYF. The DNA of the CDR3 is TGTGCCAGCAGTCGGGACAGAGCCTACGAGCAGTACTTC.